This TCR beta chain is from a study of T-cell reconstitution after alpha-beta-depleted transplantation in children. Trimming shortened V by 2 bases and J by 4 bases, and 12 bases separated the two germline ends. CDR3 size: 14 residues. Per the germline V gene, CDR1 is DFQATT and CDR2 is SNEGSKA (reference sequence). For this clonotype: Antigen unknown.

Study findings and constraints: About two months after transplant, alpha-beta T cells reportedly came from several hundred expanded graft clones. The origin of high day-60 TCRbeta diversity in some patients lay in surviving recipient T cells and thymic progenitors. It was newly produced T cells that mostly accounted for T-cell counts and diversity one year after transplant.

A library of TCRbeta sequences, prepared with unique molecular identifiers, was generated. One entry per CDR3 protein, called by TCRdb with MiXCR from the PCR reads. The sample lists hundreds of thousands of distinct CDR3 sequences, less than 15% occurring once. The receptor was derived from a girl aged 2 to 10 with congenital amegakaryocytic thrombocytopenia, due to receive a stem cell transplant. The starting material was PBMCs, obtained before TCRalphabeta/CD19-depleted stem cell transplant. The genes are TRBV20-1 and TRBJ2-1; D remains ambiguous. The CDR3 DNA sequence: TGCAGTGCTAGAACGGCTCCCCATTACAATGAGCAGTTCTTC. Its translation: CSARTAPHYNEQFF.